Below, 5 T cell receptor beta chains from the same sample are listed, as sequenced in a study of CD8 T cells in Susac syndrome. Reverse transcription of roughly 0.5 to 1 ug RNA was carried out with random hexamers. TCRdb used MiXCR to reprocess the immunoSEQ multiplex PCR reads, holding one entry per CDR3 protein. The sample lists about 200,000 distinct CDR3 sequences; 90% to 95% were seen once. Source material: CD4+ T cells from PBMCs. Every receptor here comes from a human donor in good health.

The rearrangement links TRBV27 to TRBJ2-7; D is unclear. CDR1 and CDR2 (germline): MNHEY, SMNVEV (reference sequence). CDR3 length equals 13 residues. With 5 bases removed from V and 6 bases from J, the gap between germline ends came to 14 bases. CDR3 protein: CASSTSTFGEQYV. The DNA for the CDR3 is TGTGCCAGCAGTACGAGTACTTTCGGCGAGCAGTACGTC.

This clonotype has only one observation. The chain is built from TRBV6-2 or TRBV6-3 and TRBJ1-6, with D possibly TRBD1 on 6 matching bases. Trimming pared 5 bases from V and 10 bases from J, leaving 24 bases between. Germline V CDR1 and CDR2: MNHEY, SVGEGT. This CDR3 has 17 amino acids. CDR3 amino acids: CASSPHPTGPEGSPLHF. The CDR3 DNA follows: TGTGCCAGCAGTCCCCACCCGACAGGCCCCGAGGGATCACCCCTCCACTTT.

V usage is TRBV6-6 and J usage is TRBJ2-7, with D uncertain. The germline V gene encodes CDR1 MNHNY and CDR2 SVGAGI (reference sequence). This CDR3 is built from 15 residues. The V end lost 6 bases, the J end lost 0 bases, and 15 bases lay between the germline ends. CDR3 DNA: TGTGCCAGCAGCCGAGGCGGTATGAGCTCCTACGAGCAGTACGTC. Its protein product is CASSRGGMSSYEQYV.

V gene TRBV20-1 combines with J gene TRBJ1-1; unclear D gene. This CDR3 has 13 residues. The germline V gene has CDR1 DFQATT and CDR2 SNEGSKA (reference sequence). Trimming pared 1 base from V and 1 base from J, leaving 7 bases between. Here the CDR3 DNA reads TGCAGTGCTAGAGTGGACGGGAACACTGAAGCTTTCTTT. This translates into CSARVDGNTEAFF.

The rearrangement links TRBV29-1 to TRBJ2-5, with 9 bases fitting TRBD1. The germline V gene encodes CDR1 SQVTM and CDR2 ANQGSEA. This CDR3 spans 15 amino acids. The J segment lost 3 bases and the V segment lost 7 bases, leaving 12 bases of the junction unmatched. CDR3 sequence (DNA): TGCAGCGCCAGGCGGGACAGGGCTATGGAAGAGACCCAGTACTTC. It specifies CSARRDRAMEETQYF.